The sequence of this T cell receptor beta chain was determined in a study of CD8 T cells in ankylosing spondylitis. Study results and caveats: Made up of eight or nine highly homologous variants, a TCR beta motif appeared characteristic of ankylosing spondylitis blood.

TCRdb independently ran MiXCR on the 5' RACE reads; one entry per CDR3 protein. Of 350,000 to 550,000 distinct CDR3 sequences listed, 26% are singletons. This CDR3 comprises 15 residues. Trimming took 6 bases from V and 4 from J; bases not matched to a gene: 9. This clonotype was counted between two and nine times. Its antigen is undetermined. The clonotype was recovered from a male donor with ankylosing spondylitis. This sequence joins TRBV12-3 or TRBV12-4 and TRBJ1-5; 7 bases align to TRBD1. The sample was blood, either unsorted or a sorted T cell fraction (not recorded which). CDR3 amino acids: CASRVGTGVNQPQHF. The CDR3 DNA is TGTGCCAGCAGAGTAGGTACAGGGGTTAATCAGCCCCAGCATTTT.